Each of the 5 T cell receptor beta chains below was sequenced from the same sample in a study of T cell clones after liver transplantation. Using immunoSEQ multiplex PCR, the repertoire was profiled, and TCRdb retains in-frame clones only, with some absent. The table shows roughly 100,000 clones, with roughly 80% occurring only once. The material was CD4+ T cells from blood, obtained before liver transplant. These receptors were taken from a human donor who received a liver transplant.

V is TRBV7-3 and J is TRBJ2-3; tentatively, D is TRBD2 (6 bases). Trimming removed 3 bases at V and 2 bases at J, with 12 bases between. CDR3 size: 15 residues. The germline gives CDR1 SGHTA, CDR2 FQGTGA. CDR3 loop: CASSFDGGATDTQYF. The CDR3 DNA is TGTGCCAGCAGCTTTGACGGAGGGGCCACAGATACGCAGTATTTT.

The CDR3 bases are TGTGCCAGCGTGGACCGAGGGAGGCCTGAAGCTTTCTTT. This encodes CASVDRGRPEAFF. This chain links TRBV19 with TRBJ1-1, with unresolved D. V lost 9 bases and J 6 bases, leaving 17 bases between the germline ends. The CDR3 sequence is 13 residues long. The germline V gene encodes CDR1 LNHDA and CDR2 SQIVND (reference sequence). The variable domain in full, completed from reference TRBV19 and TRBJ1-1, reads DGGITQSPKYLFRKEGQNVTLSCEQNLNHDAMYWYRQDPGQGLRLIYYSQIVNDFQKGDIAEGYSVSREKKESFPLTVTSAQKNPTAFYLCASVDRGRPEAFFGQGTRLTVV.

The rearrangement links TRBV5-6 to TRBJ2-6; the D gene is possibly TRBD1 (6 bases). Trimming removed 3 bases at V and 0 bases at J, with 16 bases between. Germline assignment: CDR1 SGHDT and CDR2 YYEEEE. The CDR3 consists of 18 residues. The CDR3, as DNA: TGTGCCAGCAGCTCGACGGACAGATTTTACTCTGGGGCCAACGTCCTGACTTTC. Translating gives CASSSTDRFYSGANVLTF.

The sample holds one count of this clone. The rearrangement joins TRBV5-1 to TRBJ2-1, with D possibly being TRBD2 (6 bases). Trimming shortened V by 0 bases and J by 7 bases, and 14 bases separated the two germline ends. Per germline, CDR1 SGHRS and CDR2 YFSETQ. The length of the CDR3 is 15 residues. This chain's CDR3 is CASSLAPGEVNEQFF. CDR3 nucleotide sequence: TGCGCCAGCAGCTTGGCCCCGGGGGAAGTAAATGAGCAGTTCTTC.

The chain joins TRBV7-3 to TRBJ2-1; D is uncertain. V lost 2 bases and J lost 2, with 10 bases in between. This CDR3 comprises 15 residues. Germline V lookup: CDR1 SGHTA, CDR2 FQGTGA. The CDR3 DNA reads TGTGCCAGCAGCTTAGGGCGAACTACCTACAATGAGCAGTTCTTC. As protein: CASSLGRTTYNEQFF.